The present entry profiles one T cell receptor beta chain with its context. What it binds is unknown. Using its own MiXCR run on the multiplex PCR reads, TCRdb lists one record per CDR3 protein. This table holds about 180,000 distinct CDR3 sequences, around 35% found once. This specimen belongs to a study of breast tumors, draining lymph nodes, adjacent tissues. Findings and limits, study-wide: That most tumor T cells come from lymph nodes remained unproven. Tumor TCR diversity was below lymph nodes but above nontumor tissue. Tumor and nontumor repertoires were significantly more similar in luminal-like than in basal-like breast cancer.

Breast cancer patients provided tissue from their axillary draining lymph nodes. The CDR3 consists of 15 residues. Germline V gene lookup returns CDR1 MGHRA and CDR2 YSYEKL. The V end was cut by 0 bases, the J end by 7 bases, with 15 bases between. The chain links TRBV4-1 to TRBJ2-5; a weak D match, TRBD2 (6 bases). The TCR comes from a female donor with breast cancer. Some clones in this sample may be carry-over from other donors' samples. Sequencing was done on a sample of axillary lymph node tissue. The CDR3 nucleotides are TGCGCCAGCAGCCAAGAAAGGAGGAACGGGGGGACCCAGTACTTC. Its protein product is CASSQERRNGGTQYF.